The source of this T cell receptor (beta chain) is a study of human T cells and chemical hapten exposure. MiXCR, run by TCRdb on the RACE reads, gives a single entry per CDR3 protein. The data hold around 100,000 distinct CDR3 sequences, with about an eighth observed a single time. Time point defined: patch test 2, 6 weeks after DPC sensitization. This sample's treatment: therapeutic diphenylcyclopropenone sensitization with weekly scalp DPC. This CDR3 region has 18 residues. This clonotype was seen ten or more times. The TCR originated in a woman aged 35 to 49 with alopecia areata. Some clones in this sample may be carry-over from other donors' samples. The sequencing used whole blood, collected in connection with sensitization to the hapten diphenylcyclopropenone (DPC). This chain joins TRBV3-2 and TRBJ2-2; the table's D call of TRBD2 was not tested on the DNA. TRBV3-2 is marked as a pseudogene. This CDR3 is CASSPREGAPTGTGELFF. The CDR3 DNA follows: TGTGCCAGCAGCCCCCGGGAGGGTGCCCCTACGGGGACCGGGGAGCTGTTTTTT.